The following is a T cell receptor beta chain sequence with its context. This sample stems from a study of blood T cell repertoires in COVID-19. Background on the study: The analysed material was cDNA or gDNA that came from T cells, B-cell-depleted T cells, or PBMCs.

Trimming left V 4 bases short and J 5 bases short, with 12 bases between. The CDR3 totals 13 residues. Original data processing: Estimated nucleated cell counts came from reference gene primer amplification. Only in-frame clones appear in the TCRdb table, and some are missing; sequencing was by immunoSEQ multiplex PCR. Clone size and V and J calls were adopted from that table, with D and trimming inferred from the DNA. The repertoire consists of 90,000 to 100,000 clones, with 81% occurring once and the leading ten covering around 4%. This chain joins TRBV5-3 and TRBJ1-1; a possible D gene is TRBD1 (5 bases). TRBV5-3 carries the ORF label, with uncertain function. The source material was peripheral blood. This sequence originates from a man aged 55 to 70 with acute or convalescent COVID-19. The CDR3 sequence is CARSVGAWTEAFF. The CDR3 DNA sequence: TGTGCCAGAAGCGTAGGGGCATGGACTGAAGCTTTCTTT.